The 17 T cell receptor beta chains presented below share a single source sample, sequenced in a study of OX40 agonist ivuxolimab in advanced cancers. Assay: immunoSEQ multiplex PCR; the TCRdb copy retains only in-frame clones and omits some. The table includes roughly 100,000 clones, approximately 87% detected once. Specimen: CD4+ or CD8+ T cells sorted from blood, collected in a trial of the OX40 agonist ivuxolimab. These receptors were obtained from an adult with an advanced solid tumor such as melanoma, head and neck, liver or kidney cancer.

The chain carries TRBV18 and TRBJ1-1; 9 nucleotides match TRBD1. CDR3 size: 14 residues. CDR1 is KGHSH and CDR2 is LQKENI in the germline V gene. V was clipped by 5 bases and J by 7 bases; unmatched bases: 8. The CDR3 coding sequence is TGTGCCAGCTCAGTCGGACAGGGACAGGGTGAAGCTTTCTTT. Encoded protein: CASSVGQGQGEAFF. Using reference TRBV18 and TRBJ1-1 for the parts outside the CDR3, the full variable domain is NAGVMQNPRHLVRRRGQEARLRCSPMKGHSHVYWYRQLPEEGLKFMVYLQKENIIDESGMPKERFSAEFPKEGPSILRIQQVVRGDSAAYFCASSVGQGQGEAFFGQGTRLTVV.

The V and J genes are TRBV5-1 and TRBJ1-1; D might be TRBD1 (6 bases). Germline values: CDR1 SGHRS, CDR2 YFSETQ. Trimming took off 2 bases at V and 1 base at J, with 9 bases between the two ends. The length of the CDR3 is 14 residues. The DNA for the CDR3 is TGCGCCAGCAGCTTCAACAGGGAGAACACTGAAGCTTTCTTT. Amino acid sequence: CASSFNRENTEAFF.

The CDR3 nucleotides are TGTGCCAGCTCACCGGTCACAGGGGCGACGGGCGCTGAAGCTTTCTTT. This gives the protein CASSPVTGATGAEAFF. The rearrangement links TRBV18 to TRBJ1-1, with TRBD1 identical over 7 bases. Germline CDR1 reads KGHSH; CDR2 reads LQKENI. CDR3 length equals 16 residues. The ends lost 3 bases at V and 6 bases at J; junction bases unmatched: 13.

The V gene is TRBV30, the J gene TRBJ2-1, with unresolved D. With 0 bases removed from V and 5 bases from J, the gap between germline ends came to 11 bases. Germline CDR1 GTSNPN, CDR2 SVGIG (reference sequence). CDR3 length: 14 residues. The CDR3, as DNA: TGTGCCTGGAGTGTCTCAGTTAAGAACAATGAGCAGTTCTTC. It encodes CAWSVSVKNNEQFF.

The rearrangement links TRBV7-9 to TRBJ1-2; a possible D gene is TRBD1 (5 bases). Germline V gene data show CDR1 as SEHNR and CDR2 as FQNEAQ (reference sequence). The V end lost 2 bases, the J end lost 7 bases, and 8 bases lay between the germline ends. The CDR3 has 12 amino acids. The CDR3 reads CASSLSGFGYTF. The CDR3 DNA reads as TGTGCCAGCAGCTTATCAGGGTTTGGCTACACCTTC.

The chain is built from TRBV13 and TRBJ2-1, with D unclear. There are 15 residues in the CDR3. The germline CDR1 and CDR2 sequences are PRHDT and FYEKMQ (reference sequence). The V and J ends lost 3 bases and 4 bases respectively, with 13 bases between them. For the CDR3, the DNA is TGTGCCAGCAGCTTTACAGCGCAAGGGTACAATGAGCAGTTCTTC. Protein product: CASSFTAQGYNEQFF.

CDR3 bases: TGCAGCGTTTCAAAGGGTTCTGGGGCCAACGTCCTGACTTTC. Its protein product is CSVSKGSGANVLTF. The rearrangement uses TRBV29-1 and TRBJ2-6; D is unresolved. CDR1 is SQVTM, CDR2 ANQGSEA, per germline. Trimming removed 5 bases from V and 1 base from J, with 9 bases in between. The CDR3 is 14 amino acids.

This clone occurred once. The CDR3 here is CASRVTDTQYF. CDR3 nucleotides: TGTGCCAGCAGGGTAACAGATACGCAGTATTTT. The chain employs TRBV25-1 and TRBJ2-3; D not certain. Germline loops: CDR1 MGHDK, CDR2 SYGVNS. V was shortened by 6 bases and J by 3 bases, with 4 bases between the two germline ends. The CDR3 is made up of 11 amino acids. Full variable domain (rest looked up from reference TRBV25-1 and TRBJ2-3): EADIYQTPRYLVIGTGKKITLECSQTMGHDKMYWYQQDPGMELHLIHYSYGVNSTEKGDLSSESTVSRIRTEHFPLTLESARPSHTSQYLCASRVTDTQYFGPGTRLTVL.

The chain recombines TRBV7-9 with TRBJ2-1; D tentatively fits TRBD1 or TRBD2 (5 bases each). V lost 1 base and J 10 bases, leaving 5 bases between the germline ends. CDR1 is SEHNR and CDR2 is FQNEAQ in the germline V gene (reference sequence). The CDR3 has 11 residues. The CDR3 sequence is CASSLGGEQFF. The CDR3 nucleotides are TGTGCCAGCAGCTTAGGGGGGGAGCAGTTCTTC.

The chain couples TRBV30 to TRBJ2-7, with TRBD1 matching over 12 bases. After removal of 8 bases from V and 7 bases from J, the junction contained 6 bases not matched to a gene. CDR1 GTSNPN and CDR2 SVGIG come from the germline V gene (reference sequence). This CDR3 is 12 amino acids long. The CDR3 loop reads CARGQGATEQYF. The CDR3 DNA reads as TGTGCCCGGGGACAGGGGGCGACAGAGCAGTACTTC.

This chain links TRBV10-3 with TRBJ2-7; the D gene is possibly TRBD1 (5 bases). This CDR3 spans 16 amino acids. V was clipped by 0 bases and J by 5 bases, with 17 bases between them. Germline loops: CDR1 ENHRY, CDR2 SYGVKD. The CDR3 nucleotides are TGTGCCATCAGTGAGTCGGGAATAGGGGCCGAAGACGAGCAGTACTTC. This gives the protein CAISESGIGAEDEQYF.

The chain combines TRBV4-3 with TRBJ1-2; 9 bases agree with TRBD1. Germline V gene data show CDR1 as LGHNA and CDR2 as YSLEER. CDR3 length: 18 residues. V dropped 0 bases and J dropped 2; count of bases not matched to a gene: 10. CDR3 nucleotide sequence: TGCGCCAGCAGCCAAGATGCCCTTCGGGACAGGGTCAACTATGGCTACACCTTC. Translated: CASSQDALRDRVNYGYTF.

V gene TRBV5-1 combines with J gene TRBJ2-6, with TRBD1 identical over 10 bases. Per the germline V gene, CDR1 is SGHRS and CDR2 is YFSETQ. This CDR3 has 17 residues. V was clipped by 3 bases and J by 3 bases; unmatched bases: 6. CDR3 coding DNA: TGCGCCAGCAGCTCGACAGGGGGCGTCCTTGGGGCCAACGTCCTGACTTTC. Protein sequence: CASSSTGGVLGANVLTF.

The gene calls are TRBV11-2 and TRBJ1-6; D is unresolved. V gave up 2 bases and J gave up 8 bases, with 25 bases separating them. Germline V gene sequence: CDR1 SGHAT, CDR2 FQNNGV. This CDR3 spans 19 amino acids. CDR3 sequence reads: CASSLRPPGPSTPYSPLHF. The CDR3, as DNA: TGTGCCAGCAGCTTACGGCCCCCGGGCCCTTCAACGCCTTATTCACCCCTCCACTTT.

This chain joins TRBV19 and TRBJ1-1; 8 bases align to TRBD1. V lost 4 bases, J lost 6 bases, and 7 bases stayed unmatched. Germline CDR1 reads LNHDA; CDR2 reads SQIVND (reference sequence). The CDR3 is made up of 14 amino acids. This CDR3 reads CASSTGQAVSEAFF. CDR3 DNA: TGTGCCAGTAGTACGGGACAGGCCGTCTCTGAAGCTTTCTTT.

The V and J genes are TRBV6-1 and TRBJ1-5; D unclear. This CDR3 is built from 13 residues. V gave up 7 bases and J gave up 2 bases, with 9 bases separating them. CDR1 is MNHNS, CDR2 SASEGT, per germline. The CDR3 reads CASTTPGNQPQHF. The CDR3 DNA follows: TGTGCCAGCACCACGCCGGGCAATCAGCCCCAGCATTTT.

The rearrangement uses TRBV9 and TRBJ1-2; 8 bases are a match to TRBD1. The V gene end was trimmed by 2 bases and the J gene end by 8 bases; junction bases not matched to a gene: 5. CDR1 SGDLS and CDR2 YYNGEE come from the germline V gene. This CDR3 is 13 amino acids long. The DNA for the CDR3 is TGTGCCAGCAGCGTCCAGGGGGCAGAGGGCTACACCTTC. This translates into CASSVQGAEGYTF.